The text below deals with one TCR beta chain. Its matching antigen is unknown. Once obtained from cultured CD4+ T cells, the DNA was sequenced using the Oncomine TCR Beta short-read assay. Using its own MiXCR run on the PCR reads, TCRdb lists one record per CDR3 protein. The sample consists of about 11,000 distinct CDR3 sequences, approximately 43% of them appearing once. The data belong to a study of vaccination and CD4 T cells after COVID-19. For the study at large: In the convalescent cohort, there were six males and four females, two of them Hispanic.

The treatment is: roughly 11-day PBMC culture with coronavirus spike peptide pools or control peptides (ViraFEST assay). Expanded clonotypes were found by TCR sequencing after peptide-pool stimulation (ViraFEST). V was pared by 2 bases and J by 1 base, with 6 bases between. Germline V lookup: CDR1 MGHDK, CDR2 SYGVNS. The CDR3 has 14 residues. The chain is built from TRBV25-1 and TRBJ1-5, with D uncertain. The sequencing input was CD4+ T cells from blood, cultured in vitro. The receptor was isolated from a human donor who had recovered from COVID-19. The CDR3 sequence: CASSEVGSNQPQHF. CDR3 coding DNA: TGTGCCAGCAGTGAAGTCGGGAGCAATCAGCCCCAGCATTTT.